The 7 T cell receptor beta chains given below trace back to one sample, sequenced in a study of shared clonotypes between healthy human individuals. Measured with immunoSEQ multiplex PCR; TCRdb has only the in-frame clones, and not every one. The table records hundreds of thousands of clones, around 73% of them present only once. Sequencing input: memory CD4+ T cells sorted from blood. Subset defined: CD45RA-negative fraction. All receptors come from a woman aged 30 to 39 in good health.

The chain links TRBV28 to TRBJ2-2; D perhaps matches TRBD2 (6 bases). Per the germline V gene, CDR1 is MDHEN and CDR2 is SYDVKM. Trimming left V 4 bases short and J 6 bases short, with 15 bases between. The CDR3 is made up of 15 amino acids. The CDR3 bases are TGTGCCAGCAGTTCCCCCGGGGGTCGGGCCGGGGAGCTGTTTTTT. The encoded protein is CASSSPGGRAGELFF.

The chain joins TRBV28 to TRBJ2-7; tentatively, D is TRBD2 (5 bases). V shed 2 bases and J shed 6 bases, with 20 bases lying between them. Germline values: CDR1 MDHEN, CDR2 SYDVKM. CDR3 size: 16 residues. CDR3 in DNA: TGTGCCAGCAGTTTACCCGGTAAGGGTAGCGTTGGCGAGCAGTACTTC. Its protein is CASSLPGKGSVGEQYF.

This rearrangement joins TRBV6-5 to TRBJ1-1, with 7 positions matching TRBD1. V shed 6 bases, J shed 2 bases, and the junction held 6 bases outside the gene matches. Germline CDR1 reads MNHEY; CDR2 reads SVGAGI. The CDR3 extends over 14 amino acids. CDR3 sequence reads: CASRLGTANTEAFF. CDR3 sequence (DNA): TGTGCCAGCAGACTCGGGACAGCCAACACTGAAGCTTTCTTT.

There are a few counts of this clone. The V call is TRBV5-6, the J call TRBJ2-6, with D maybe TRBD1 (6 bases). CDR3 size: 18 residues. Germline V CDR1 and CDR2: SGHDT, YYEEEE. V was pared by 2 bases and J by 2 bases, with 17 bases between. The CDR3: CASSFRLGAIAGANVLTF. CDR3 nucleotides: TGTGCCAGCAGCTTTCGCCTGGGGGCGATTGCTGGGGCCAACGTCCTGACTTTC.

This chain joins TRBV28 and TRBJ2-5; D uncertain. CDR1 is MDHEN and CDR2 is SYDVKM in the germline V gene. V lost 8 bases to trimming and J lost 12 bases, with 16 bases between them. This CDR3 comprises 11 residues. Here the CDR3 DNA reads TGTGCCAGCCGATTGAGGAGTGTTAAGTACTTC. It encodes CASRLRSVKYF.

This clone appeared a few times. This sequence joins TRBV27 and TRBJ2-1; TRBD1 agrees at 8 bases. After removal of 6 bases from V and 0 bases from J, the junction contained 10 bases not matched to a gene. Germline CDR1 and CDR2: MNHEY and SMNVEV (reference sequence). This CDR3 has 17 amino acids. CDR3 coding DNA: TGTGCCAGCAGACTAATCGTGGGGACAGGCTCCTACAATGAGCAGTTCTTC. It translates to CASRLIVGTGSYNEQFF.

This clone was counted a single time. Within the sample, other DNA sequences also encode this same CDR3. The chain couples TRBV28 to TRBJ2-5; the D is unclear. The CDR3 extends over 14 amino acids. V gave up 6 bases and J gave up 3 bases, with 14 bases separating them. Germline V gene data show CDR1 as MDHEN and CDR2 as SYDVKM. CDR3 amino acids: CASSLGQPKETQYF. CDR3 nucleotides: TGTGCCAGCAGCCTTGGGCAGCCAAAAGAGACCCAGTACTTC.